This TCR beta chain was profiled in a study of shared clonotypes between healthy human individuals. In germline, CDR1 is ENHRY, CDR2 SYGVKD. The CDR3 consists of 15 residues. V trimming: 2 bases; J trimming: 10 bases; junction bases outside the gene matches: 9. The data were produced by immunoSEQ multiplex PCR, yet TCRdb's version contains in-frame clones alone and is incomplete. Of over 850,000 clones in the sample, approximately 80% were seen once. The source is a man aged 18 to 29 in good health. Some clones in this sample may be carry-over from other donors' samples. Specimen: memory CD4+ T cells from PBMCs. The subset is: CD45RA-negative fraction. The chain recombines TRBV10-3 with TRBJ2-1; 9 bases fit TRBD1. CDR3 region: CAISERWTGDTEQFF. DNA of the CDR3: TGTGCCATCAGTGAGAGATGGACAGGGGATACCGAGCAGTTCTTC.